Sequencing of this T cell receptor (beta chain) was carried out in a study of T cell responses to AZD1222 COVID-19 vaccine (dated by TCRdb to the early 2020s). As for the study more broadly: TCR sequencing was performed for over 230 trial participants, of whom approximately 200 were given two doses of AZD1222 and 26 were given two doses of MenACWY control vaccine. Trial participants were enrolled into age subgroups of 18-55, 56-69 and 70-plus years, which contained roughly 140, 27 and 60 TCR-sequenced participants, respectively. Paper-wide results and their limitations: Because no day 14 peak-response samples were available, repertoires were characterized only after the peak T cell response. Epitopes outside the regions mutated in the B.1.351 and B.1.1.7 variants were reportedly recognized by nearly half of the unique spike-specific TCRs. After two AZD1222 doses, spike-specific TCR breadth and depth were significantly higher than at day 0 and than in MenACWY recipients. Participants were mostly white British and included more females than males, and it was suggested by the authors that clonal diversity may have been underestimated. The 56-69-year group was small, and its depth increase did not reach significance, likely because of low power. Vaccine-associated CD4 TCRs spanned the whole spike protein, with dominant responses in regions 160-218 and 743-854. Conclusions about previously exposed vaccinees were limited because only six AZD1222 recipients were SARS-CoV-2 seropositive at baseline.

V loses 4 bases, J loses 5 bases, and the germline ends lie 22 bases apart. CDR1 KGHDR and CDR2 SFDVKD are derived from the germline V gene. From cysteine to phenylalanine, the CDR3 is 17 amino acids long. The only DNA kept is the CDR3, 51 bases in frame from the first base. The CDR3 regions of human TCRbeta chains were analyzed by immunosequencing. In the paper's pipeline: TCRs in the repertoires were compared against a reference library of SARS-CoV-2-specific TCRs that had been generated with the MIRA antigen-specificity platform. Breadth was defined as the fraction of unique TCRs that were SARS-CoV-2-associated. Depth was defined as the fraction of total T cells that were SARS-CoV-2-associated. Using the MIRA data, each spike-specific TCR was assigned both to the spike region to which the TCR was reactive and to a CD4 or CD8 class. Log10-transformed breadth and depth values were compared by one-way ANOVA with Sidak's multiple comparisons tests. Imported from immuneACCESS, the table was reduced by TCRdb to in-frame sequences with V and J called. These copies leave out some clones; in studies compared against another copy, an unresolved V gene accounts for under half, and the cause of the remainder is not known. V, J and clone size derive from that table, while D and trimming were established from the DNA sequence. Recorded for this sample are 110,000 or so clones; about nine tenths of them occurred a single time. Of the sample, about 6.5% falls within the top ten clones.

This specimen's time point label, interpreted: about 28 days (+/-7) after the second vaccine dose. Because spike-specific TCR depth and breadth did not differ between the two schedules, AZD1222 recipients who got a second dose at roughly 4 weeks were pooled with those who got a second dose at roughly 12 weeks. Vaccinee samples came from UK trials COV001 and COV002, including a single-blind randomized controlled phase 2/3 trial of AZD1222 (ChAdOx1 nCoV-19) in healthy adults. For TCRbeta chain sequencing, PBMC samples from trial participants were taken at day 0 and at day 28 after the second dose. A word on this clone: Its binding antigen is unknown. Base qualities are not at hand, and no much larger clone is one base apart.

The rearranged segments are TRBV24-1 and TRBJ1-2; TRBD1 is perhaps the D gene, given 5 matching bases. The sequence was obtained from an adult who received the AZD1222 COVID-19 vaccine. The source was peripheral blood, collected 28 days after the second AZD1222 dose. The DNA sequence reads TGTGCCACCAGTGACCATGGGACGCATCCGGGGGATTATGGCTACACCTTC. Its translation reads: CATSDHGTHPGDYGYTF.